The present T cell receptor beta chain was sequenced within a study of T cell repertoires in cytomegalovirus infection. Study-level points and caveats: Ex vivo responses were dominated by HLA-C-restricted CMV-specific TCR beta clonotypes. Public TCR beta family frequency separated CMV-and-HLA carriers, including in an independent cohort.

The CDR3 loop spans 12 amino acids. Trimming took 6 bases from V and 5 from J; bases not matched to a gene: 6. In germline, CDR1 is SQVTM, CDR2 ANQGSEA. MiXCR was run by TCRdb on the reads, yielding one entry per CDR3 protein. The sample shows about 140,000 distinct CDR3 sequences, approximately 5.9% of them seen only once. This clonotype was seen a handful of times. Its antigen is unidentified. The sequence came from a human donor in good health (CMV status not recorded). Some clones in this sample may be carry-over from other donors' samples. The V gene is TRBV29-1, the J gene TRBJ2-7; 8 nucleotides agree with TRBD1. Sequencing input: PBMCs. In nucleotides, the CDR3 is TGCAGCGTCAGGACAGGGTCTCACGAGCAGTACTTC. It specifies CSVRTGSHEQYF.